These 20 T cell receptor beta chains came from one sample sequenced in a study of vaccination effects on CD4 cells after COVID-19 (dated by TCRdb to between 2020 and 2023). No antigen has been identified for these receptors. In the ViraFEST assay, PBMC were stimulated with viral peptide pools, and TCR sequencing was then used to find antigen-specific CD4+ T cell clonotypes based on their expansion. After approximately 11 days of culture, CD4+ T cells were isolated with the EasySep CD4+ T cell isolation kit. Participants received two doses of either the BNT162b2 or the mRNA-1273 mRNA SARS-CoV-2 vaccine. The protocol used for the library was the immunoSEQ multiplex PCR assay. TCRdb provides this immuneACCESS table in a form limited to in-frame rearrangements. Some clones are lacking; in checked studies, under half of them reflect an unresolved V gene, and why the rest are absent is not known. The sample table lists 25,000 to 40,000 clones, around 80% of them with a count of one. Over 1.2% of the sample belongs to the ten largest clones.

The sequenced sample was CD4+ T cells from PBMCs cultured with HCoV-NL63 spike peptides, obtained after COVID-19 vaccination. What the cell subset or site label conveys for this sample: HCoV-NL63 spike overlapping peptide pool stimulation. These receptors originate from a human donor who received a COVID-19 vaccine. Some clones in this sample may be carry-over from other donors' samples.

The chain couples TRBV10-3 to TRBJ1-1; 7 nucleotides agree with TRBD1. The CDR3 sequence is 11 residues long. In germline, CDR1 is ENHRY, CDR2 SYGVKD. J was trimmed by 8 bases and V by 4 bases; bases with no gene match: 1. DNA of the CDR3: TGTGCCATCAGTGCGACAGGGGAAGCTTTCTTT. Residues: CAISATGEAFF.

The V gene is TRBV5-1, the J gene TRBJ1-6; a weak D match, TRBD1 (6 bases). The CDR3 has 14 amino acids. Trimming took off 3 bases at V and 7 bases at J, with 11 bases between the two ends. Germline V gene sequence: CDR1 SGHRS, CDR2 YFSETQ. Written as DNA, the CDR3 is TGCGCCAGCAGCTCAGGGGACGGGAATTCACCCCTCCACTTT. Protein sequence: CASSSGDGNSPLHF.

This clone came up once. The rearrangement uses TRBV6-5 and TRBJ2-7, with TRBD1 matching 7 bases. Germline-derived CDR1 and CDR2 are MNHEY and SVGAGI. CDR3 length: 13 residues. The junction had 5 bases not matched to a gene; V was cut back by 6 bases and J by 3 bases. In DNA form, the CDR3 reads TGTGCCAGCAGCCGGGACAGAAACTACGAGCAGTACGTC. Its protein product is CASSRDRNYEQYV.

The chain employs TRBV30 and TRBJ2-5; D unresolved. The CDR3 has 11 residues. Trimming took 8 bases from V and 5 from J, leaving 12 bases between them. The germline CDR1 and CDR2 sequences are GTSNPN and SVGIG (reference sequence). CDR3 nucleotide sequence: TGTGCCGCCCCCAAGAGGGAGACCCAGTACTTC. This translates into CAAPKRETQYF. The whole variable domain, remainder taken from reference TRBV30 and TRBJ2-5, is SQTIHQWPATLVQPVGSPLSLECTVEGTSNPNLYWYRQAAGRGLQLLFYSVGIGQISSEVPQNLSASRPQDRQFILSSKKLLLSDSGFYLCAAPKRETQYFGPGTRLLVL.

The chain employs TRBV10-2 and TRBJ2-1, with 7 bases aligning to TRBD1. The CDR3 has 16 amino acids. V lost 5 bases, J lost 1 base, and 8 bases stayed unmatched. Germline-derived CDR1 and CDR2 are WSHSY and SAAADI. The DNA for the CDR3 is TGCGCCAGCAGTAAGTTCGGGACAGTTTCCTACAATGAGCAGTTCTTC. The encoded protein is CASSKFGTVSYNEQFF.

The genes are TRBV4-1 and TRBJ1-5; no clear D gene. Germline values: CDR1 MGHRA, CDR2 YSYEKL. V was cut by 1 base and J by 7 bases, with 17 bases left in between. The CDR3 is made up of 16 amino acids. The CDR3 bases are TGCGCCAGCAGCCAAGGGTTTTTGGCCGAAGGACAGCCCCAGCATTTT. Protein sequence: CASSQGFLAEGQPQHF.

This chain connects TRBV5-1 to TRBJ1-1, with unresolved D. V was trimmed by 0 bases and J by 4 bases, leaving 16 bases between them. The length of the CDR3 is 16 residues. Germline V gene lookup returns CDR1 SGHRS and CDR2 YFSETQ. The CDR3 here is CASSLDGPSRSTEAFF. The CDR3 DNA follows: TGCGCCAGCAGCTTGGATGGGCCCTCACGGAGCACTGAAGCTTTCTTT.

V and J are TRBV2 and TRBJ1-2; possible D gene TRBD1, 5 bases. The ends were cut back, 2 bases at V and 6 bases at J, with 10 bases in the middle. Germline assignment: CDR1 SNHLY and CDR2 FYNNEI. CDR3 length: 13 amino acids. CDR3 sequence: CASSERWGHGYTF. CDR3 in DNA: TGTGCCAGCAGTGAAAGGTGGGGACATGGCTACACCTTC.

This clone was observed a few times. The chain is built from TRBV5-1 and TRBJ1-1, with 9 bases matching TRBD1. The germline CDR1 and CDR2 sequences are SGHRS and YFSETQ. V dropped 4 bases and J dropped 5; count of bases not matched to a gene: 9. CDR3 size: 15 residues. Written as DNA, the CDR3 is TGCGCCAGCAGCCCTCAAGGGACAGGGATGACTGAAGCTTTCTTT. Its protein is CASSPQGTGMTEAFF.

This chain uses TRBV9 with TRBJ1-2; D is unclear. Germline V CDR1 and CDR2: SGDLS, YYNGEE. This CDR3 is 13 amino acids long. V was trimmed by 0 bases and J by 3 bases, leaving 6 bases between them. For the CDR3, the DNA is TGTGCCAGCAGCGTAGTTGATTACTATGGCTACACCTTC. It codes for CASSVVDYYGYTF.

The rearrangement joins TRBV6-5 to TRBJ1-2; perhaps TRBD1 as D (5 bases). Per the germline V gene, CDR1 is MNHEY and CDR2 is SVGAGI. V was trimmed by 6 bases and J by 1 base, leaving 9 bases between them. The CDR3 extends over 13 amino acids. CDR3 in DNA: TGTGCCAGCAGCCGAGGACATAACTATGGCTACACCTTC. Translated, it gives CASSRGHNYGYTF.

This sequence joins TRBV5-4 and TRBJ1-1; maybe TRBD1 (6 bases). Germline CDR1 and CDR2: SGHNT and YYREEE (reference sequence). This CDR3 comprises 13 residues. With 2 bases removed from V and 7 bases from J, the gap between germline ends came to 12 bases. This chain's CDR3 is CASSFDRQVEAFF. CDR3 bases: TGTGCCAGCAGCTTTGACAGGCAGGTTGAAGCTTTCTTT.

V gene TRBV2 combines with J gene TRBJ2-5; weak D call: TRBD2 (6 bases). Trimming shortened V by 8 bases and J by 4 bases, and 8 bases separated the two germline ends. The CDR3 consists of 11 residues. Per the germline V gene, CDR1 is SNHLY and CDR2 is FYNNEI. Here the CDR3 DNA reads TGTGCCAGCGGGGGAGGAGAGACCCAGTACTTC. Translating it yields CASGGGETQYF.

The chain is built from TRBV19 and TRBJ1-5; 8 nucleotides match TRBD1. Per the germline V gene, CDR1 is LNHDA and CDR2 is SQIVND (reference sequence). CDR3 length: 17 amino acids. Trimming took 1 base from V and 5 from J; bases not matched to a gene: 10. CDR3 amino acids: CASSIGGRGRGYQPQHF. The CDR3 DNA reads TGTGCCAGTAGTATAGGCGGCAGGGGGCGCGGGTATCAGCCCCAGCATTTT.

The V and J genes are TRBV30 and TRBJ2-3; D may be TRBD2 (6 bases). The CDR3 spans 14 residues. Trimming took 3 bases from V and 2 from J, leaving 12 bases between them. Germline-derived CDR1 and CDR2 are GTSNPN and SVGIG (reference sequence). CDR3 bases: TGTGCCTGGAGCCGGGACTGGATCACAGATACGCAGTATTTT. Translating it yields CAWSRDWITDTQYF.

The genes are TRBV15 and TRBJ1-2, with 11 bases lining up with TRBD1. CDR1 is LNHNV and CDR2 is YYDKDF in the germline V gene (reference sequence). This CDR3 spans 17 amino acids. The junction had 7 bases not matched to a gene; V was cut back by 0 bases and J by 4 bases. CDR3 coding DNA: TGTGCCACCAGCAGAGATCCCCGGACAGGGGGCCCCTATGGCTACACCTTC. Translating it yields CATSRDPRTGGPYGYTF.

This sequence joins TRBV6-2 or TRBV6-3 and TRBJ1-6; D possibly corresponds to TRBD1 (6 bases). The CDR3 length is 14 residues. V lost 0 bases and J 8 bases, leaving 8 bases between the germline ends. In germline, CDR1 is MNHEY, CDR2 SVGEGT. CDR3 sequence: CASSYSGGDSPLHF. DNA of the CDR3: TGTGCCAGCAGTTACTCGGGGGGCGATTCACCCCTCCACTTT.

The chain recombines TRBV30 with TRBJ2-1; D gene ambiguous. V was shortened by 4 bases and J by 1 base, with 11 bases between the two germline ends. The germline gives CDR1 GTSNPN, CDR2 SVGIG (reference sequence). CDR3 length: 14 residues. Here the CDR3 reads CAWTVDDSYNEQFF. DNA of the CDR3: TGTGCCTGGACGGTTGACGATTCCTACAATGAGCAGTTCTTC. Drawing the rest from reference TRBV30 and TRBJ2-1, the complete variable domain is SQTIHQWPATLVQPVGSPLSLECTVEGTSNPNLYWYRQAAGRGLQLLFYSVGIGQISSEVPQNLSASRPQDRQFILSSKKLLLSDSGFYLCAWTVDDSYNEQFFGPGTRLTVL.

The CDR3 bases are TGTGCCAGCAGCGGAACGGGGGGCCTGGATACGCAGTATTTT. Its translation is CASSGTGGLDTQYF. The chain employs TRBV3-1 (or the pseudogene TRBV3-2) and TRBJ2-3; weak D call: TRBD2 (7 bases). Trimming removed 5 bases at V and 6 bases at J, with 15 bases between. The CDR3 length is 14 residues. The V gene's germline CDR1 is LGHDT and CDR2 YNNKEL (reference sequence).

J is TRBJ1-2 and V is TRBV24-1, with a possible D match to TRBD1 (6 bases). V was trimmed by 4 bases and J by 8 bases, leaving 16 bases between them. The CDR3 runs 14 residues. Germline V lookup: CDR1 KGHDR, CDR2 SFDVKD. CDR3 coding DNA: TGTGCCACCAGTGACCCCGCGGGGGCAGGAGGCTACACCTTC. This codes for CATSDPAGAGGYTF.